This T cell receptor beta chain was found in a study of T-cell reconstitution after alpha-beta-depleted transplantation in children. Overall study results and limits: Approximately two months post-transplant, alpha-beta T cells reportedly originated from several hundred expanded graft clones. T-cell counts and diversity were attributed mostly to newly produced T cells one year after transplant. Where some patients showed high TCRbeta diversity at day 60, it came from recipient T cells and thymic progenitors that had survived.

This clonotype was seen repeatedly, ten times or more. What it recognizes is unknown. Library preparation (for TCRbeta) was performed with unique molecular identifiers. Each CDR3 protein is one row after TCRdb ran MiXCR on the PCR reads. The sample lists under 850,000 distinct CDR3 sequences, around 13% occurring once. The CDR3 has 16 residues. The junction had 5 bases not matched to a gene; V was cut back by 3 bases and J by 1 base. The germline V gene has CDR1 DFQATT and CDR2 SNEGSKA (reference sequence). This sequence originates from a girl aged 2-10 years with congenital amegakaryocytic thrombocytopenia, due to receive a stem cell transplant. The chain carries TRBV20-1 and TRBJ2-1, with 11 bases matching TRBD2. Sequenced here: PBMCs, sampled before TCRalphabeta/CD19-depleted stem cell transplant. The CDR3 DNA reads TGCAGTGCTAGGTGGACTAGCGGGTTTTCCTACAATGAGCAGTTCTTC. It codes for CSARWTSGFSYNEQFF.